This is a list of T cell receptor beta chains from one sample in a study of T cells in Graves' hyperthyroidism and ophthalmopathy. A single record per CDR3 protein comes from TCRdb applying MiXCR to the multiplex PCR reads. The sample carries roughly 280,000 distinct CDR3 sequences, approximately 15% recorded once. The sequenced sample was blood. The source is a woman aged 55-70 years with Graves' ophthalmopathy. Both conserved end residues are part of each CDR3.

CASSLLGTNYGYTF	TRBJ1-2	TRBV27
CASSLGRGRYEQYF	TRBJ2-7	TRBV5-8
CARNTLGGGYDSPLHF	TRBJ1-6	TRBV2
CASSTHRGITYNEQFF	TRBJ2-1	TRBV28
CASSEGTGTYEQYF	TRBJ2-7	TRBV18
CASSLDSGGRYNEQFF	TRBJ2-1	TRBV5-1
CASKGQGAYSNQPQHF	TRBJ1-5	TRBV27
CASSSPTGTYEQYF	TRBJ2-7	TRBV28
CASSPWTVAETQYF	TRBJ2-5	TRBV7-2
CSARGTRDTTYEQYF	TRBJ2-7	TRBV20-1
CASSQDIAGTSTDTQYF	TRBJ2-3	TRBV3-1
CASSFPLIRENTEAFF	TRBJ1-1	TRBV28
CSAAAGGLANEKLFF	TRBJ1-4	TRBV20-1
CASSLVGLAGTDTQYF	TRBJ2-3	TRBV7-2
CASSRRRSSYNEQFF	TRBJ2-1	TRBV9
CASSFHLQGQGPSNEQFF	TRBJ2-1	TRBV5-5
CASSLGRGSNTEAFF	TRBJ1-1	TRBV18
CASSLQYQETQYF	TRBJ2-5	TRBV12-3/TRBV12-4
CASSPQGSKHTGELFF	TRBJ2-2	TRBV3-1
CASSYSGSSTDTQYF	TRBJ2-3	TRBV6-5